The rows below give T cell receptor beta chains drawn from one sample of a study of identifying expanded T cells in peripheral blood. Sequenced by immunoSEQ multiplex PCR; TCRdb stores in-frame clones only, minus some. The sample includes about 63,000 clones, about four fifths seen only once; the top ten take 15% to 20%. Sequenced material: blood. All receptors derive from a person aged 18 to 70 in good health. The CDR3 runs from the conserved cysteine through the conserved F or W. D genes are given only for firm matches. Clone size is shown for a subset of rows, as once, few, many or a class of expanded clone.

TRBV5-4,TRBD1,NA,TRBJ1-1,CASSTRQGRVNTEAFF,TGTGCCAGCAGCACCCGACAGGGGAGGGTGAACACTGAAGCTTTCTTT
TRBV9,NA,NA,TRBJ2-5,CASSVGTEPLAQYF,TGTGCCAGCAGCGTCGGGACGGAACCTTTGGCCCAGTACTTC
TRBV5-1,TRBD2,once,TRBJ2-3,CASSRRSGGPTDTQYF,TGCGCCAGCAGCAGGAGGAGCGGGGGGCCTACAGATACGCAGTATTTT
TRBV6-1,TRBD2,once,TRBJ2-7,CASSTSSGVSYEQYF,TGTGCCAGCAGCACCTCTAGCGGGGTCTCCTACGAGCAGTACTTC
TRBV11-2,NA,NA,TRBJ1-1,CASSLDRTVTEAFF,TGTGCCAGCAGCTTGGATAGGACAGTCACTGAAGCTTTCTTT
TRBV27,NA,NA,TRBJ1-2,CASSSQGYYGYTF,TGTGCCAGCAGTTCACAGGGCTACTATGGCTACACCTTC
TRBV10-3,NA,medium-sized,TRBJ1-2,CAISGSSGYTF,TGTGCCATTTCAGGGTCGTCGGGCTACACCTTC
TRBV19,NA,NA,TRBJ1-5,CASSIDSLPLYSNQPQHF,TGTGCCAGTAGTATTGACAGCCTGCCACTGTATAGCAATCAGCCCCAGCATTTT
TRBV10-2,NA,NA,TRBJ2-5,CASSEFQTGQETQYF,TGCGCCAGCAGTGAGTTTCAGACAGGCCAAGAGACCCAGTACTTC
TRBV7-2,NA,NA,TRBJ2-7,CASSLGPGESSYEQYF,TGTGCCAGCAGCTTAGGTCCGGGAGAATCTTCCTACGAGCAGTACTTC
TRBV7-9,TRBD2,NA,TRBJ2-1,CASSQSGAVGEQFF,TGTGCCAGCAGCCAAAGCGGGGCGGTCGGTGAGCAGTTCTTC
TRBV2,NA,few,TRBJ1-6,CASSDQAGNSPLHF,TGTGCCAGCAGTGACCAGGCGGGTAATTCACCCCTCCACTTT
TRBV27,NA,few,TRBJ2-7,CASSLSKGGWEQYF,TGTGCCAGCAGTTTATCGAAGGGTGGTTGGGAGCAGTACTTC
TRBV6-5,TRBD1,few,TRBJ2-5,CASSRDREETQYF,TGTGCCAGCAGTCGCGACAGGGAAGAGACCCAGTACTTC
TRBV5-1,NA,NA,TRBJ2-2,CASSFEGGELFF,TGCGCCAGCAGCTTCGAGGGCGGGGAGCTGTTTTTT
TRBV5-1,TRBD1,NA,TRBJ2-7,CASSLSPGQVLEKYEQYF,TGCGCCAGCAGCTTGAGTCCGGGACAGGTCCTTGAAAAATACGAGCAGTACTTC
TRBV6-6,TRBD2,NA,TRBJ2-7,CASGNPGRAHEQYF,TGTGCCAGCGGAAATCCGGGGAGGGCCCACGAGCAGTACTTC
TRBV2,NA,NA,TRBJ1-1,CASRDTRVGTEAFF,TGTGCCAGCAGGGATACACGGGTAGGCACTGAAGCTTTCTTT
TRBV7-2,TRBD2,NA,TRBJ2-1,CASSQRLAGHSYNEQFF,TGTGCCAGCAGCCAACGACTAGCGGGCCACTCCTACAATGAGCAGTTCTTC
TRBV28,NA,NA,TRBJ2-3,CASSLTGSTDTQYF,TGTGCCAGCAGTTTAACAGGTAGCACAGATACGCAGTATTTT
TRBV6-1,TRBD2,few,TRBJ2-1,CASKRDGLNEQFF,TGTGCCAGCAAGCGGGATGGTCTCAATGAGCAGTTCTTC
TRBV20-1,NA,few,TRBJ2-1,CSARKGTEQFF,TGCAGTGCTAGGAAAGGGACAGAGCAGTTCTTC
TRBV9,NA,once,TRBJ2-1,CASSVARTPKEQFF,TGTGCCAGCAGCGTAGCTAGGACGCCCAAGGAGCAGTTCTTC
TRBV7-3,NA,NA,TRBJ1-2,CASSQGQGSGYGYTF,TGTGCCAGCAGCCAAGGGCAGGGGTCGGGCTATGGCTACACCTTC
TRBV10-3,TRBD1,NA,TRBJ1-2,CAISESKGQAGYTF,TGTGCCATCAGTGAGTCGAAGGGACAGGCCGGCTACACCTTC
TRBV7-3,NA,few,TRBJ2-2,CASSFDISTGELFF,TGTGCCAGCAGCTTCGACATATCCACCGGGGAGCTGTTTTTT
TRBV7-2,TRBD1,NA,TRBJ2-4,CASSLDRGQRNIQYF,TGTGCCAGCAGCTTAGACAGGGGGCAGAGAAACATTCAGTACTTC
TRBV11-3,TRBD2,NA,TRBJ2-3,CASSLISSGGASADTQYF,TGTGCCAGCAGCTTAATATCTAGCGGGGGGGCCTCGGCAGATACGCAGTATTTT
TRBV7-9,NA,NA,TRBJ2-3,CASAGVGGSTDTQYF,TGTGCCAGCGCCGGGGTTGGGGGGAGCACAGATACGCAGTATTTT
TRBV4-1,NA,NA,TRBJ2-3,CASSQAQVRTDTQYF,TGCGCCAGCAGCCAAGCCCAAGTTCGCACAGATACGCAGTATTTT
TRBV5-5,NA,NA,TRBJ2-1,CASSPGRSYNEQFF,TGTGCCAGCAGCCCCGGGAGATCCTACAATGAGCAGTTCTTC
TRBV9,NA,NA,TRBJ2-7,CASSEGDITYEQYF,TGTGCCAGCAGCGAGGGGGACATTACCTACGAGCAGTACTTC
TRBV6-1,NA,NA,TRBJ1-2,CASSESRNRPLSGYTF,TGTGCCAGCAGTGAATCCCGAAACAGGCCATTATCGGGCTACACCTTC
TRBV10-3,NA,NA,TRBJ1-1,CAIREDQENTEAFF,TGTGCCATTCGAGAGGACCAGGAGAACACTGAAGCTTTCTTT
TRBV5-1,NA,NA,TRBJ1-4,CASRIDGQKLFF,TGCGCCAGCAGGATCGATGGGCAGAAACTGTTTTTT
TRBV7-2,TRBD1,NA,TRBJ2-2,CASSSYGQVNELFF,TGTGCCAGCAGCTCCTACGGACAGGTCAACGAGCTGTTTTTT
TRBV27,NA,once,TRBJ2-1,CASTDYSGAHEQFF,TGTGCCAGCACGGACTACTCCGGCGCCCATGAGCAGTTCTTC
TRBV6-5,NA,NA,TRBJ2-7,CASSSWGALRDEQYF,TGTGCCAGCAGCAGCTGGGGGGCACTACGGGACGAGCAGTACTTC
TRBV5-1,NA,NA,TRBJ2-1,CASSLSNEQFF,TGCGCCAGCAGCTTGTCCAATGAGCAGTTCTTC
TRBV11-3,TRBD1,once,TRBJ1-1,CASSLAGTAMNTEAFF,TGTGCCAGCAGCTTAGCTGGGACAGCCATGAACACTGAAGCTTTCTTT
TRBV7-9,NA,NA,TRBJ1-2,CASSRPGSLDYGYTF,TGTGCCAGCAGCCGACCGGGCTCCTTGGACTATGGCTACACCTTC
TRBV10-2,NA,NA,TRBJ2-7,CASSVASSYEQYF,TGCGCCAGCAGTGTAGCTAGCTCCTACGAGCAGTACTTC
TRBV19,TRBD1,NA,TRBJ1-2,CASSIPGGWKGYTF,TGTGCCAGTAGTATCCCAGGGGGCTGGAAGGGCTACACCTTC
TRBV6-5,NA,few,TRBJ1-5,CASSYRGDNQPQHF,TGTGCCAGCAGTTACCGGGGGGACAATCAGCCCCAGCATTTT
TRBV11-2,TRBD1,NA,TRBJ2-5,CASSHRDRDFWETQYF,TGTGCCAGCAGCCACCGGGACAGGGATTTTTGGGAGACCCAGTACTTC
TRBV5-1,TRBD1,NA,TRBJ2-2,CASSLRTGMNTGELFF,TGCGCCAGCAGCCTACGGACAGGGATGAACACCGGGGAGCTGTTTTTT
TRBV5-6,NA,NA,TRBJ1-1,CASSLEGRGNTEAFF,TGTGCCAGCAGCTTAGAAGGAAGAGGGAACACTGAAGCTTTCTTT
TRBV5-1,NA,NA,TRBJ2-1,CASSIESGRMGTEQFF,TGCGCCAGCAGTATCGAGTCGGGCAGGATGGGAACTGAGCAGTTCTTC
TRBV30,NA,NA,TRBJ1-2,CAWSVQGYGYTF,TGTGCCTGGAGTGTACAAGGGTATGGCTACACCTTC